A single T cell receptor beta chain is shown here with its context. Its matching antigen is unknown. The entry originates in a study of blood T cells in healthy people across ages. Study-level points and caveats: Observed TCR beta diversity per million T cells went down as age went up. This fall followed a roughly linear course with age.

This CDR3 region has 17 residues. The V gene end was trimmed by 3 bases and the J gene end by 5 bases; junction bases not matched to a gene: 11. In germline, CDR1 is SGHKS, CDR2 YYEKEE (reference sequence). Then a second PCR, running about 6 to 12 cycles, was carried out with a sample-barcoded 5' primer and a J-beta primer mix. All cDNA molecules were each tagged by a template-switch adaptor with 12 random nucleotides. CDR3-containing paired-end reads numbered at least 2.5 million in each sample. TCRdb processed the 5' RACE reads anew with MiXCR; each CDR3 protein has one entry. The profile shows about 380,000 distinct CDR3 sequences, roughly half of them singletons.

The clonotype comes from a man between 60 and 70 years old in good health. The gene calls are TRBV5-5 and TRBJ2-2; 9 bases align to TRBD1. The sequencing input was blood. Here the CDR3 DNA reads TGTGCCAGCAGCTGGCGAGCGGGACAGGGTAATACCGGGGAGCTGTTTTTT. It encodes CASSWRAGQGNTGELFF.